Described below is a single TCR beta chain sequence and its context. V was trimmed by 0 bases and J by 2 bases, leaving 6 bases between them. The CDR3 spans 14 residues. The germline V gene encodes CDR1 MGHRA and CDR2 YSYEKL. MiXCR was run by TCRdb on the 5' RACE reads, yielding one entry per CDR3 protein. Of 140,000 to 150,000 distinct CDR3 sequences listed, under 30% are singletons. These data are taken from a study of T-cell memory formation after mild COVID-19. As for the study in general: Most TCR clusters belonged to a single donor.

This clonotype originated in an adult woman who had mild COVID-19 (a few samples of this study predate the infection). Cell type and time point are not known. The chain carries TRBV4-1 and TRBJ2-3; no clear D. Sequenced sample: PBMCs or a T cell subset sorted from them (not recorded which). As DNA, the CDR3 is TGCGCCAGCAGCCAAGATCTGGACACAGATACGCAGTATTTT. This codes for CASSQDLDTDTQYF.